These 18 T cell receptor beta chains came from one sample sequenced in a study of Tregs in tolerant kidney transplant recipients. Using immunoSEQ multiplex PCR, the repertoire was profiled, and TCRdb retains in-frame clones only, with some absent. This sample has 60,000 to 75,000 clones, with 70% to 90% found just once. The starting material was Tregs from blood, obtained before the transplant. The receptor set was obtained from a human donor who received a combined kidney and bone marrow transplant.

The V call is TRBV7-2, the J call TRBJ2-5; D gene ambiguous. The J call may not be correct, given that the DNA end is closer to TRBJ2-7. Germline V CDR1 and CDR2: SGHTA, FQGNSA. The CDR3 is made up of 14 amino acids. CDR3 DNA: TGTGCCAGCAGCTTATTGGCCGGGCCCTACGAGCAGTACTTC. It codes for CASSLLAGPYEQYF.

Points on this clone: Other DNA sequences from this sample encode an identical CDR3 as well. V usage is TRBV5-6 and J usage is TRBJ2-3; TRBD1 might be the D (6 bases). Trimming left V 2 bases short and J 1 base short, with 11 bases between. Germline CDR1 and CDR2: SGHDT and YYEEEE. The CDR3 sequence is 15 residues long. The CDR3 nucleotides read TGTGCCAGCAGCTTAGGGGGTTGGGGCACAGATACGCAGTATTTT. It encodes CASSLGGWGTDTQYF.

A word on this clone: The sample contains more than one DNA sequence encoding this CDR3. The chain combines TRBV10-3 with TRBJ2-1; 9 nucleotides agree with TRBD2. The J segment lost 5 bases and the V segment lost 4 bases, leaving 9 bases of the junction unmatched. This CDR3 region has 16 residues. Looked up from germline, CDR1 is ENHRY and CDR2 is SYGVKD. The CDR3 DNA follows: TGTGCCATCAGTGGGGGTGGCGGGAGGGCCGACAATGAGCAGTTCTTC. Translated: CAISGGGGRADNEQFF.

The chain carries TRBV5-4 and TRBJ1-6, with 11 bases fitting TRBD1. Germline V gives CDR1 SGHNT, CDR2 YYREEE (reference sequence). V shed 0 bases and J 14 bases; nucleotides not matched to a gene: 7. The length of the CDR3 is 15 residues. In nucleotides, the CDR3 is TGTGCCAGCAGCTTGGGGGGACAGGGGGACCTCACCCTCCACTTT. It encodes CASSLGGQGDLTLHF. Based on the CDR3 plus reference TRBV5-4 and TRBJ1-6, the full variable domain is ETGVTQSPTHLIKTRGQQVTLRCSSQSGHNTVSWYQQALGQGPQFIFQYYREEENGRGNFPPRFSGLQFPNYSSELNVNALELDDSALYLCASSLGGQGDLTLHFGNGTRLTVT.

The chain joins TRBV4-2 to TRBJ2-7, with D unresolved. CDR1 and CDR2 from the germline V gene are LGHNA and YNFKEQ. V lost 3 bases and J lost 3, with 3 bases in between. The length of the CDR3 is 11 residues. For the CDR3, the DNA is TGTGCCAGCAGCCAGAACTACGAGCAGTACTTC. Translated: CASSQNYEQYF.

The gene calls are TRBV6-5 and TRBJ1-2; D not certain. Between the trimmed V and J ends, which lost 0 bases and 5 bases, there was a span of 13 bases. This CDR3 region has 15 residues. Germline V gene sequence: CDR1 MNHEY, CDR2 SVGAGI. The CDR3, as DNA: TGTGCCAGCAGTTACTCCCCCGGCGGATCTTATGGCTACACCTTC. It codes for CASSYSPGGSYGYTF.

The J gene is TRBJ1-2, the V gene TRBV5-1; unclear D gene. CDR1 is SGHRS and CDR2 is YFSETQ in the germline V gene. Deletions cut 7 bases from V and 5 bases from J, with 12 bases between. CDR3 size: 12 residues. CDR3: CASGSSGYGYTF. CDR3 DNA: TGCGCCAGCGGCTCGAGTGGTTATGGCTACACCTTC.

The chain employs TRBV6-6 and TRBJ2-3; 7 nucleotides line up with TRBD2. Germline lookup yields CDR1 MNHNY and CDR2 SVGAGI (reference sequence). The CDR3 sequence is 12 residues long. J gave up 2 bases and V 10 bases, and 3 bases lay outside the gene matches. Here the CDR3 reads CATGGTTDTQYF. For the CDR3, the DNA is TGTGCCACCGGGGGGACCACAGATACGCAGTATTTT.

The chain recombines TRBV27 with TRBJ2-3; TRBD1 aligns across 8 bases. The trim removed 6 bases at V and 2 bases at J, leaving 4 bases unmatched. From germline, CDR1 is MNHEY and CDR2 SMNVEV (reference sequence). This CDR3 is 14 amino acids long. CDR3 protein: CASRRQGNTDTQYF. CDR3 sequence (DNA): TGTGCCAGCAGACGACAGGGGAACACAGATACGCAGTATTTT.

This chain joins TRBV4-2 and TRBJ2-7; TRBD2 is a possible D gene (6 bases). Germline CDR1 LGHNA, CDR2 YNFKEQ. V was trimmed by 2 bases and J by 2 bases, leaving 10 bases between them. The CDR3 totals 14 residues. CDR3 coding DNA: TGTGCCAGCAGCCAATCGGGAGACCCCTACGAGCAGTACTTC. It is translated as CASSQSGDPYEQYF.

This chain uses TRBV9 with TRBJ2-3; 11 positions agree with TRBD1. With 4 bases clipped from V and 4 bases from J, the junction kept 2 bases outside the gene matches. Per germline, CDR1 SGDLS and CDR2 YYNGEE. CDR3 length: 14 amino acids. This chain's CDR3 is CASSWTGGADTQYF. The DNA of the CDR3 is TGTGCCAGCAGCTGGACAGGGGGCGCAGATACGCAGTATTTT.

V is TRBV7-2 and J is TRBJ2-7, with D unclear. Per the germline V gene, CDR1 is SGHTA and CDR2 is FQGNSA. The CDR3 spans 14 residues. Trimming pared 1 base from V and 1 base from J, leaving 8 bases between. The CDR3: CASSLGWISYEQYF. CDR3 bases: TGTGCCAGCAGCTTAGGTTGGATATCCTACGAGCAGTACTTC. Full variable domain (remainder filled in from reference TRBV7-2 and TRBJ2-7): GAGVSQSPSNKVTEKGKDVELRCDPISGHTALYWYRQSLGQGLEFLIYFQGNSAPDKSGLPSDRFSAERTGGSVSTLTIQRTQQEDSAVYLCASSLGWISYEQYFGPGTRLTVT.

The chain couples TRBV5-1 to TRBJ1-6; D possibly corresponds to TRBD1 (5 bases). Germline CDR1 reads SGHRS; CDR2 reads YFSETQ. V was clipped by 0 bases and J by 14 bases, with 12 bases between them. The CDR3 consists of 13 residues. The CDR3 reads CASSLDSARALHF. DNA for the CDR3: TGCGCCAGCAGCTTGGACAGCGCCAGGGCCCTCCACTTT.

In nucleotides, the CDR3 is TGTGCCAGCAGCGGTCGGGGCCCTCTCAATGAGCAGTTCTTC. Translating gives CASSGRGPLNEQFF. The chain joins TRBV9 to TRBJ2-1; D could derive from TRBD1 or TRBD2 (5 bases each). V lost 3 bases and J 6 bases, leaving 13 bases between the germline ends. The CDR3 spans 14 residues. The germline V gene encodes CDR1 SGDLS and CDR2 YYNGEE.

The rearrangement joins TRBV7-2 to TRBJ2-1; tentative D call: TRBD1 (6 bases). Germline CDR1 SGHTA, CDR2 FQGNSA. Trimming pared 5 bases from V and 5 bases from J, leaving 13 bases between. This CDR3 is built from 14 residues. CDR3 nucleotide sequence: TGTGCCAGCAGCCACACAGGGCACAACAATGAGCAGTTCTTC. Translation: CASSHTGHNNEQFF.

V gene TRBV5-1 combines with J gene TRBJ1-3, with TRBD1 as a possible D gene (6 bases). The length of the CDR3 is 15 residues. The V gene's germline CDR1 is SGHRS and CDR2 YFSETQ. V was clipped by 1 base and J by 4 bases, with 12 bases between them. CDR3 in amino acids: CASSLRPGAGNTIYF. CDR3 coding DNA: TGCGCCAGCAGCTTGCGTCCAGGGGCCGGAAACACCATATATTTT. The full variable domain, rest sourced from reference TRBV5-1 and TRBJ1-3, is KAGVTQTPRYLIKTRGQQVTLSCSPISGHRSVSWYQQTPGQGLQFLFEYFSETQRNKGNFPGRFSGRQFSNSRSEMNVSTLELGDSALYLCASSLRPGAGNTIYFGEGSWLTVV.

V gene TRBV19 combines with J gene TRBJ1-6; no clear D. V was trimmed by 5 bases and J by 7 bases, leaving 12 bases between them. Germline values: CDR1 LNHDA, CDR2 SQIVND (reference sequence). The CDR3 is 14 amino acids. Written as DNA, the CDR3 is TGTGCCAGTAGTCTAAACCCCGCCAATTCACCCCTCCACTTT. Its translation is CASSLNPANSPLHF.

The J gene is TRBJ2-7, the V gene TRBV18, with D possibly matching TRBD1 (6 bases). CDR1 is KGHSH, CDR2 LQKENI, per germline. V lost 6 bases and J 0 bases, leaving 15 bases between the germline ends. This CDR3 contains 15 residues. For the CDR3, the DNA is TGTGCCAGCTCGTTTGGACAGCCCCGCTCCTACGAGCAGTACTTC. It translates to CASSFGQPRSYEQYF.